Listed here are 5 T cell receptor beta chains from one sample, sequenced in a study of cytomegalovirus exposure and HLA in healthy donors. 60 Vbeta and 13 Jbeta primers were used in PCR. Profiling relied on immunoSEQ multiplex PCR, and the TCRdb table lists in-frame clones only, not all of them. The data show 180,000 or so clones, roughly 82% seen once. The sample taken for sequencing was PBMCs. Source of these receptors: a middle-aged man in good health and CMV-seronegative.

V and J are TRBV29-1 and TRBJ2-7, with 7 bases identical to TRBD2. The CDR3 runs to 15 residues. CDR1 and CDR2 from the germline V gene are SQVTM and ANQGSEA. Losses at the gene ends were 0 bases for V and 1 base for J; bases not matched to a gene: 6. CDR3 bases: TGCAGCGTTGAAGACAAAGCGGGACCGTCCTACGAGCAGTACTTC. It translates to CSVEDKAGPSYEQYF.

The genes are TRBV7-2 and TRBJ1-3; no firm D call. This CDR3 is built from 15 residues. In germline, CDR1 is SGHTA, CDR2 FQGNSA. V lost 0 bases and J lost 0, with 6 bases in between. The CDR3 loop reads CASSLAHFSGNTIYF. The CDR3 DNA reads as TGTGCCAGCAGCTTAGCTCACTTCTCTGGAAACACCATATATTTT.

This clone has a single count. This sequence joins TRBV30 and TRBJ2-5; 7 positions match TRBD2. Germline CDR1 GTSNPN, CDR2 SVGIG (reference sequence). J gave up 2 bases and V 2 bases, and 8 bases lay outside the gene matches. The CDR3 sequence is 15 residues long. CDR3 coding DNA: TGTGCCTGGAGTTCCCAGCGGGGAGCACAAGAGACCCAGTACTTC. Amino acids: CAWSSQRGAQETQYF. The variable domain in full, completed from reference TRBV30 and TRBJ2-5, reads SQTIHQWPATLVQPVGSPLSLECTVEGTSNPNLYWYRQAAGRGLQLLFYSVGIGQISSEVPQNLSASRPQDRQFILSSKKLLLSDSGFYLCAWSSQRGAQETQYFGPGTRLLVL.

This clone was recorded once. V usage is TRBV6-5 and J usage is TRBJ2-1; weak D call: TRBD1 (5 bases). CDR3 length equals 11 residues. Germline loops: CDR1 MNHEY, CDR2 SVGAGI. Between the trimmed V and J ends, which lost 7 bases and 5 bases, there was a span of 6 bases. The CDR3 sequence is CASKGNNEQFF. The CDR3 nucleotides read TGTGCCAGCAAGGGGAACAATGAGCAGTTCTTC.

This clone appeared once. This rearrangement joins TRBV18 to TRBJ2-6, with D tentatively TRBD2 (5 bases). Germline V gives CDR1 KGHSH, CDR2 LQKENI. The CDR3 has 16 amino acids. V was clipped by 2 bases and J by 1 base, with 9 bases between them. The CDR3 sequence: CASSPTSGSGANVLTF. In nucleotides, the CDR3 is TGTGCCAGCTCACCAACCTCGGGATCTGGGGCCAACGTCCTGACTTTC.